This is a list of T cell receptor beta chains from one sample in a study of shared clonotypes between healthy human individuals. Some clones are missing from TCRdb's copy, which holds only in-frame ones; the method was immunoSEQ multiplex PCR. The sample lists about 610,000 clones, around 97% occurring once. The specimen sequenced was naive CD4+ T cells sorted from blood. Receptors originate from a woman in her 30s in good health. Each CDR3 is given with its conserved first and last residue. A D gene is named only where the DNA matches it firmly. Some rows have no size entry. The others give once, few or many, or a class for an expanded clone.

clone_size	v_call	j_call	d_call	cdr3_nt	cdr3_aa
once	TRBV5-1	TRBJ2-1	TRBD2	TGCGCCAGCAGCAATCTAGCGGGAGCTGACAATGAGCAGTTCTTC	CASSNLAGADNEQFF
.	TRBV27	TRBJ1-1	.	TGTGCCAGCAGTCGAGACATAATGAACACTGAAGCTTTCTTT	CASSRDIMNTEAFF
.	TRBV6-1	TRBJ1-3	.	TGTGCCAGCCTGAAGGGAGGGGCTGGAAACACCATATATTTT	CASLKGGAGNTIYF
.	TRBV29-1	TRBJ2-1	TRBD1	TGCAGCGTTGAACTGGGCGGACAGGGGAGCGTCAATGAGCAGTTCTTC	CSVELGGQGSVNEQFF
.	TRBV18	TRBJ2-5	TRBD2	TGTGCCAGCTCACCACTTGGCGGGAGTCGGGGAGAGACCCAGTACTTC	CASSPLGGSRGETQYF
.	TRBV2	TRBJ1-4	TRBD1	TGTGCCAGCAGCGAACCGGGACAGGGCTACGAAAAACTGTTTTTT	CASSEPGQGYEKLFF
.	TRBV5-4	TRBJ2-7	TRBD2	TGTGCCAGCAGCTTGGGGGCGGGAGTCCCCTACGAGCAGTACTTC	CASSLGAGVPYEQYF
.	TRBV27	TRBJ2-1	.	TGTGCCAGCAGTTTATCGCTTTATACAGGGAGTATCTTC	CASSLSLYTGSIF
once	TRBV18	TRBJ1-2	TRBD1	TGTGCCAGCTCACCACCTGGGACAGGTGATGGCTACACCTTC	CASSPPGTGDGYTF
once	TRBV15	TRBJ2-3	.	TGTGCCACCAGCCCAGGGGCCACAGATACGCAGTATTTT	CATSPGATDTQYF
.	TRBV28	TRBJ1-2	.	TGTGCCAGCAGGGTACAGGGAACTGTGGGTGGCTACACCTTC	CASRVQGTVGGYTF
.	TRBV10-1	TRBJ2-1	.	TGCGCCAGCAGTCTGGAAATGTCAGGGTACAATGAGCAGTTCTTC	CASSLEMSGYNEQFF
.	TRBV19	TRBJ2-7	TRBD1	TGTGCCAGTAGTATTCCGGGCGGGACAGGGCTGAACGAGCAGTACTTC	CASSIPGGTGLNEQYF
.	TRBV5-1	TRBJ2-1	TRBD2	TGCGCCAGCGGACGGGGGAGCGGGACGGCGCACAATGAGCAGTTCTTC	CASGRGSGTAHNEQFF
.	TRBV28	TRBJ2-7	TRBD2	TGTGCCAGCAGTTTCGGCGGGAGGGCCGGCGAGCAGTACTTC	CASSFGGRAGEQYF
.	TRBV2	TRBJ2-7	.	TGTGCCAGCAGTGAAGGGGTTTTGGCAGCGAGACCCTACGAGCAGTACTTC	CASSEGVLAARPYEQYF
once	TRBV20-1	TRBJ1-1	.	TGCAGTACCCGGGGGAACACTGAAGCTTTCTTT	CSTRGNTEAFF
.	TRBV6-4	TRBJ2-7	.	TGTGCCAGCAGTGATTTATATGCCGAGCAGTACTTC	CASSDLYAEQYF
.	TRBV10-3	TRBJ1-3	.	TGTGCCACCACAGCGAACTCTGGAAACACCATATATTTT	CATTANSGNTIYF
.	TRBV6-6	TRBJ2-7	.	TGTGCCAGCAGACTGGTTCTGACCCACGAGCAGTACTTC	CASRLVLTHEQYF
.	TRBV10-3	TRBJ2-7	TRBD2	TGTGCCATCAGTAGCGGGAGCGGCACCAACGAGCAGTACTTC	CAISSGSGTNEQYF
.	TRBV2	TRBJ1-3	.	TGTGCCAGCAGTCCCGTAACTTCTGGAAACACCATATATTTT	CASSPVTSGNTIYF
.	TRBV9	TRBJ1-2	.	TGTGCCAGCAGCGGATGGACAGCGACTAACTATGGCTACACCTTC	CASSGWTATNYGYTF
.	TRBV18	TRBJ1-2	.	TGTGCCAGCTCACCAGCAGGGTTTAGTGATGGCTACACCTTC	CASSPAGFSDGYTF
.	TRBV2	TRBJ1-5	.	TGTGCCAGTACGACAGCAAATCAGCCCCAGCATTTT	CASTTANQPQHF
.	TRBV4-2	TRBJ2-7	.	TGTGCCAGCAGCTTGGTCATGGACACCGAGCAGTACTTC	CASSLVMDTEQYF
.	TRBV28	TRBJ1-5	.	TGTGCCAGCAGTTTTGCTGGGTCCAGCAATCAGCCCCAGCATTTT	CASSFAGSSNQPQHF
once	TRBV28	TRBJ2-1	.	TGTGCCAGCAGTTTATTTCGGGGCCCCCGGGGGAGGCAGTTCTTC	CASSLFRGPRGRQFF
.	TRBV2	TRBJ1-3	TRBD1	TGTGCCAGCAGTGAGGACAGGGGTGGAAACACCATATATTTT	CASSEDRGGNTIYF
.	TRBV19	TRBJ2-5	TRBD1	TGTGCCAGTAGCCTAATAGGGCAGGGGGTTGAGACCCAGTACTTC	CASSLIGQGVETQYF
.	TRBV4-2	TRBJ2-1	.	TGTGCCAGCAGCTCAGAGGCTAGTACTAACAATGAGCAGTTCTTC	CASSSEASTNNEQFF
.	TRBV28	TRBJ2-7	.	TGTGCCAGCAGTTTATTAGCTGGGCGCGAGCAGTACTTC	CASSLLAGREQYF
.	TRBV11-1	TRBJ2-7	TRBD2	TGTGCCAGCAGCTTAGGGGGACTAGCGGGAGCCTACGAGCAGTACTTC	CASSLGGLAGAYEQYF
.	TRBV10-3	TRBJ2-1	TRBD1	TGTGCCATCAGTGACGGGACAGGGGGCAACAAGGAGCAGTTCTTC	CAISDGTGGNKEQFF
.	TRBV6-5	TRBJ2-1	.	TGTGCCAGCAGTCCTATCGTGACAGGCCGGGAGCAGTTCTTC	CASSPIVTGREQFF
.	TRBV6-1	TRBJ1-4	.	TGTGCCAGCAGTGAAGCGCCAGCTAGTATAGTTGGTGAAAAACTGTTTTTT	CASSEAPASIVGEKLFF
.	TRBV5-8	TRBJ1-1	.	TGTGCCAGCAGCGCATTTTCGGGAGTGAACACTGAAGCTTTCTTT	CASSAFSGVNTEAFF
.	TRBV7-3	TRBJ2-7	TRBD2	TGTGCCAGCAGCCCGGATAGCGGGAGGATCTACGAGCAGTACTTC	CASSPDSGRIYEQYF
.	TRBV4-2	TRBJ2-1	TRBD2	TGTGCCAGCAGCCAGGAACTAGCGGGAGGGCCCCCCTACAATGAGCAGTTCTTC	CASSQELAGGPPYNEQFF
.	TRBV4-1	TRBJ2-5	.	TGCGCCAGCAGCCTCGGAACTGGGGAGACCCAGTACTTC	CASSLGTGETQYF
.	TRBV7-8	TRBJ2-2	TRBD2	TGTGCCAGCAGCTTAGCTGTTCGCGGGAGCGGGCGCGGGGAGCTGTTTTTT	CASSLAVRGSGRGELFF
.	TRBV7-2	TRBJ2-3	TRBD2	TGTGCCAGCAGCGCTACTAGCGGGAGAGGGGCAGATACGCAGTATTTT	CASSATSGRGADTQYF
.	TRBV5-1	TRBJ2-7	TRBD1	TGCGCCAGCAGCCGGGGACAGGAGGGCTCCTACGAGCAGTACTTC	CASSRGQEGSYEQYF
once	TRBV28	TRBJ1-5	TRBD1	TGTGCCAGCAGAGGACAGGGCCGAGCCAACCAGCATTTT	CASRGQGRANQHF
.	TRBV5-6	TRBJ2-3	TRBD2	TGTGCCAGCAGCTTGACGGGAGGGCCCGATACGCAGTATTTT	CASSLTGGPDTQYF
.	TRBV18	TRBJ1-1	.	TGTGCCAGCTCACAGGAGAACACTGAAGCTTTCTTT	CASSQENTEAFF
.	TRBV28	TRBJ1-2	.	TGTGCCAGCAGTCCCGGGACGGACTATGGCTACACCTTC	CASSPGTDYGYTF
.	TRBV4-2	TRBJ2-1	TRBD1	TGTGCCAGCAGCCCCGGCGGACAGGGGGCTTCTGAGCAGTTCTTC	CASSPGGQGASEQFF
.	TRBV7-9	TRBJ2-7	.	TGTGCCAGCAGGTTTTCCAATACCCTTGACGAGCAGTACTTC	CASRFSNTLDEQYF
.	TRBV6-6	TRBJ2-7	TRBD2	TGTGCCAGCGGGGCGGGAGGTTACGAGCAGTACTTC	CASGAGGYEQYF
.	TRBV7-2	TRBJ1-5	.	TGTGCCAGCAGCTTTAGGACAGGCAATCAGCCCCAGCATTTT	CASSFRTGNQPQHF
.	TRBV6-1	TRBJ1-1	.	TGTGCCAGCAGTGAAGGAACGAACACTGAAGCTTTCTTT	CASSEGTNTEAFF
.	TRBV27	TRBJ2-1	.	TGTGCCAGCAGATGGAGAAACAATGAGCAGTTCTTC	CASRWRNNEQFF
.	TRBV19	TRBJ2-7	.	TGTGCCAGTAGTATTGGTCACTACGAGCAGTACTTC	CASSIGHYEQYF
few	TRBV7-6	TRBJ1-4	TRBD1	TGTGCCAGCAGCCGCGGACAGGGGTCTGAAAAACTGTTTTTT	CASSRGQGSEKLFF